Listed below are T cell receptor beta chains from one sample, sequenced in a study of OX40 agonist ivuxolimab in advanced cancers. TCRdb's copy holds only in-frame clones and misses some; the assay was immunoSEQ multiplex PCR. The sample lists tens of thousands of clones; around 83% were seen once. This sample comprised CD4+ or CD8+ T cells sorted from blood, obtained in a trial of the OX40 agonist ivuxolimab. Every receptor here comes from an adult with an advanced solid tumor such as melanoma, head and neck, liver or kidney cancer. CDR3s include the opening cysteine and the closing phenylalanine or tryptophan. D genes are given only for firm matches. Size is stated for part of the rows, as once, few or many counts, or as a class when the clone is expanded.

clone_size,j_call,v_call,cdr3_length,d_call,cdr3_aa,cdr3_nt
NA,TRBJ2-7,TRBV5-1,14,NA,CASSLGGTAYEQYF,TGCGCCAGCAGCTTGGGCGGGACGGCCTACGAGCAGTACTTC
NA,TRBJ1-5,TRBV5-8,16,TRBD1,CASRSGRGLGNQPQHF,TGTGCCAGCCGCTCAGGTAGGGGGCTGGGCAATCAGCCCCAGCATTTT
NA,TRBJ2-5,TRBV9,18,TRBD2,CASSGDAPSGGAPETQYF,TGTGCCAGCAGCGGGGATGCCCCCAGCGGGGGGGCTCCAGAGACCCAGTACTTC
NA,TRBJ2-4,TRBV9,16,NA,CASSPQAGTTKNIQYF,TGTGCCAGCAGCCCACAAGCCGGGACCACAAAAAACATTCAGTACTTC
NA,TRBJ1-2,TRBV5-1,13,TRBD1,CASSTDRLGGYTF,TGCGCCAGCAGCACGGACAGGCTAGGGGGCTACACCTTC
NA,TRBJ1-1,TRBV11-2,17,NA,CASSLVGGKGKDTEAFF,TGTGCCAGCAGCTTAGTTGGAGGGAAGGGAAAGGACACTGAAGCTTTCTTT
once,TRBJ1-6,TRBV2,15,NA,CASSETAIYNSPLHF,TGTGCCAGCAGTGAGACAGCCATCTATAATTCACCCCTCCACTTT
NA,TRBJ1-6,TRBV6-5,15,TRBD1,CASSTNRGQDSPLHF,TGTGCCAGCAGTACAAACAGGGGTCAGGATTCACCCCTCCACTTT
NA,TRBJ2-7,TRBV5-1,15,TRBD1,CASSPPDRVAYEQYF,TGCGCCAGCAGCCCGCCCGACAGGGTGGCCTACGAGCAGTACTTC
NA,TRBJ1-4,TRBV4-1,16,NA,CASSQAYGTPYEKLFF,TGCGCCAGCAGCCAGGCCTACGGGACGCCATATGAAAAACTGTTTTTT
NA,TRBJ2-7,TRBV30,15,NA,CAWKISGLATYEQYF,TGTGCCTGGAAAATCTCGGGACTCGCCACCTACGAGCAGTACTTC
NA,TRBJ2-7,TRBV5-1,12,NA,CASSFGSGEQYF,TGCGCCAGCAGCTTCGGCAGTGGGGAGCAGTACTTC